A selection of T cell receptor beta chains follows, all from one sample in a study of a mutant IDH1 vaccine in newly diagnosed glioma. Method: immunoSEQ multiplex PCR; TCRdb's copy keeps in-frame clones and lacks some. The table lists 30,000 to 35,000 clones, less than 90% of them singletons. Source: PBMCs, taken from a glioma patient treated with radiotherapy, temozolomide or both. The receptors come from a woman aged 40 to 55 with glioma. Both conserved end residues are part of each CDR3. The D gene is left open where the match is weak. Only some rows state a clone size, as once, few, many or a class for expanded clones.

clone_size,j_call,d_call,v_call,cdr3_nt,cdr3_aa
.,TRBJ2-5,TRBD2,TRBV11-2,TGTGCCAGCAGCTCGACTAGCGGGGTGGAGTACTTC,CASSSTSGVEYF
.,TRBJ2-7,TRBD2,TRBV9,TGTGCCAGCAGCGTCCTGGGACTAGCGGGAGGGGACGAGCAGTACTTC,CASSVLGLAGGDEQYF
.,TRBJ1-2,.,TRBV4-1,TGCGCCAGCAGCAAAGGGGGAGAGAACTATGGCTACACCTTC,CASSKGGENYGYTF
once,TRBJ1-2,TRBD1,TRBV7-8,TGTGCCAGCAGCCAACAGGGGGCGGGTCGCTACACCTTC,CASSQQGAGRYTF
.,TRBJ1-3,.,TRBV5-1,TGCGCCAGCAGCCCCGGAGGGCTGGGAAACACCATATATTTT,CASSPGGLGNTIYF
.,TRBJ2-7,.,TRBV5-8,TGTGCCAGCAGTAAGGTGGAGGGAATGGGCGAGCAGTACTTC,CASSKVEGMGEQYF
.,TRBJ1-2,.,TRBV5-4,TGTGCCAGCAGCCTATCGACGGCCGGCTATGGCTACACCTTC,CASSLSTAGYGYTF
.,TRBJ1-3,TRBD1,TRBV19,TGTGCCAGTAGTATCCCACAGGGGGCCTTGCCTGGAAACACCATATATTTT,CASSIPQGALPGNTIYF
once,TRBJ1-1,.,TRBV5-1,TGCGCCAGCAGCTTGGAGGGATCCTCTGAAGCTTTCTTT,CASSLEGSSEAFF
.,TRBJ2-1,.,TRBV10-3,TGTGCCATCAGTCGGTCCCACAATGAGCAGTTCTTC,CAISRSHNEQFF
.,TRBJ1-5,.,TRBV7-2,TGTGCCAGCAGCATCAATTGGGGAAGCAATCAGCCCCAGCATTTT,CASSINWGSNQPQHF
.,TRBJ2-3,.,TRBV4-2,TGTGCCAGCAGCCCGAAAGGGGGGGCTCCAGATACGCAGTATTTT,CASSPKGGAPDTQYF
.,TRBJ1-2,TRBD1,TRBV30,TGTGCCTGGGGGCAGGGGGCAGGTGGCTACACCTTC,CAWGQGAGGYTF
.,TRBJ2-2,.,TRBV6-6,TGTGCCAGCAGTTCGAGACACACCGGGGAGCTGTTTTTT,CASSSRHTGELFF
once,TRBJ2-5,.,TRBV10-3,TGTGCCATCAGTGAGGGCCGAGCGGGCTTGGGAGAGACCCAGTACTTC,CAISEGRAGLGETQYF
.,TRBJ1-1,.,TRBV19,TGTGCCAGTAGCGACGACGGATCCTGGGGGAACACTGAAGCTTTCTTT,CASSDDGSWGNTEAFF
.,TRBJ2-7,.,TRBV21-1,TGTGCCAGCAGCAAAGAAGGTAGCGGGGGGGCGATATGCGAGCAGTACTTC,CASSKEGSGGAICEQYF
.,TRBJ1-1,.,TRBV6-5,TGTGCCAGCAGTTCGAGCGGGAGGAGGAACACTGAAGCTTTCTTT,CASSSSGRRNTEAFF
.,TRBJ1-6,.,TRBV7-8,TGTGCCAGCAGCCCCGGGGGTAGAAATTCACCCCTCCACTTT,CASSPGGRNSPLHF
.,TRBJ2-2,TRBD1,TRBV2,TGTGCCAGCAGTCGACAGGGAACAAACACCGGGGAGCTGTTTTTT,CASSRQGTNTGELFF
.,TRBJ2-2,TRBD2,TRBV7-8,TGTGCCAGCAGCCGATTAGCGGGAGTGAACACCGGGGAGCTGTTTTTT,CASSRLAGVNTGELFF
.,TRBJ2-7,TRBD2,TRBV13,TGTGCCAGCAGCTTGAGCAGCGGGAGACCCTACGAGCAGTACTTC,CASSLSSGRPYEQYF
.,TRBJ1-5,.,TRBV27,TGTGCCAGCAGTTTCGGGCAGGGAGGTAGCAATCAGCCCCAGCATTTT,CASSFGQGGSNQPQHF
once,TRBJ2-2,TRBD2,TRBV30,TGTGCCTGGAGTGGGGGGCGGGAGGACACCGGGGAGCTGTTTTTT,CAWSGGREDTGELFF
.,TRBJ2-7,TRBD2,TRBV10-1,TGCGCCAGCAGTGATATGACTAGCGGTTCCTACGAGCAGTACTTC,CASSDMTSGSYEQYF
.,TRBJ2-2,TRBD2,TRBV2,TGTGCCAGCAGCGACGCTCTTCTGAAGCGGGGGGGCACCGGGGAGCTGTTTTTT,CASSDALLKRGGTGELFF
.,TRBJ2-2,.,TRBV5-8,TGTGCCAGCAGCTTGGAACTGTCGGCCGGGGAGCTGTTTTTT,CASSLELSAGELFF
.,TRBJ2-1,.,TRBV10-3,TGTGCCATCAGCCGGGGACTCCTCAATGAGCAGTTCTTC,CAISRGLLNEQFF
.,TRBJ2-7,TRBD2,TRBV5-6,TGTGCCAGCAGCCTATGCTCCGGACTAGCGGATTACGAGCAGTACTTC,CASSLCSGLADYEQYF
.,TRBJ1-5,.,TRBV19,TGTGCAGTCACGTCGGGGGGGAATCAGCCCCAGCATTTT,CAVTSGGNQPQHF
.,TRBJ2-7,.,TRBV2,TGTGCCAGCAGTCCCAGGGAGATGGAGAAGCAGTACTTC,CASSPREMEKQYF
.,TRBJ1-1,.,TRBV19,TGTGCCAGTAGTGTGAGATACAGGGCCGGTGATAGGAACACTGAAGCTTTCTTT,CASSVRYRAGDRNTEAFF
.,TRBJ1-6,.,TRBV7-6,TGTGCCAGCAGCCCCTCGTTCAGCTCCTATAATTCACCCCTCCACTTT,CASSPSFSSYNSPLHF
.,TRBJ1-1,.,TRBV5-1,TGCGCCAGCAGTACAGGCATGAACACTGAAGCTTTCTTT,CASSTGMNTEAFF
.,TRBJ2-2,.,TRBV4-1,TGCGCCAGCAGCCCAGGGGATACCCACACCGGGGAGCTGTTTTTT,CASSPGDTHTGELFF
.,TRBJ1-2,TRBD1,TRBV2,TGTGCCAGCAGTGCCGGGACAGGGTATGGCTACACCTTC,CASSAGTGYGYTF
.,TRBJ1-2,.,TRBV2,TGTGCCAGCAGTGAAGCGCGGGCGGTCTATGGCTACACCTTC,CASSEARAVYGYTF
.,TRBJ1-4,.,TRBV9,TGTGCCAGCAGCGTAGAGGGACGCCCCTTAGTTTTT,CASSVEGRPLVF
.,TRBJ2-3,TRBD2,TRBV18,TGTGCCAGCTCACCGGTCTTCGGAGCGGGAGGCACAGATACGCAGTATTTT,CASSPVFGAGGTDTQYF
.,TRBJ2-2,TRBD2,TRBV7-8,TGTGCCAGCAGCAGGACTAGCGGTAATATCGGGGAGCTGTTTTTT,CASSRTSGNIGELFF
.,TRBJ1-1,TRBD1,TRBV18,TGTGCCAGCTCACCAACCCTTGGGACAGGGGGAACGGAGAAGGCTTTCTTT,CASSPTLGTGGTEKAFF